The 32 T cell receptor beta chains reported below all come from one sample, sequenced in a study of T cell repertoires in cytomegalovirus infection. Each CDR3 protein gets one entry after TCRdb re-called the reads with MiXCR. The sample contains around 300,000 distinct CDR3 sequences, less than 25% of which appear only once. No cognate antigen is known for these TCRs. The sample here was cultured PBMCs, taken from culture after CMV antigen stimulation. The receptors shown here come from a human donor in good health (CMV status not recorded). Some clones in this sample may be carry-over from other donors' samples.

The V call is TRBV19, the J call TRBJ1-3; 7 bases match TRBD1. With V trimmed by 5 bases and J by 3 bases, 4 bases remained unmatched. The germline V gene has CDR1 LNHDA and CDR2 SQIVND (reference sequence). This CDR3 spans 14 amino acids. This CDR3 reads CASSPTGVGNTIYF. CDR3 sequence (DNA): TGTGCCAGTAGTCCTACAGGGGTTGGAAACACCATATATTTT. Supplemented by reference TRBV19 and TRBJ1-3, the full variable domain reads DGGITQSPKYLFRKEGQNVTLSCEQNLNHDAMYWYRQDPGQGLRLIYYSQIVNDFQKGDIAEGYSVSREKKESFPLTVTSAQKNPTAFYLCASSPTGVGNTIYFGEGSWLTVV.

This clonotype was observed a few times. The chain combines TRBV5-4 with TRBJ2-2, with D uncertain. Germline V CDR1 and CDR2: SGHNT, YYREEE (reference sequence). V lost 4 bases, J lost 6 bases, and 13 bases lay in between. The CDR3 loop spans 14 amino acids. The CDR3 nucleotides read TGTGCCAGCAGCCCCATCCAGCGTCCCGGGGAGCTGTTTTTT. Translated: CASSPIQRPGELFF. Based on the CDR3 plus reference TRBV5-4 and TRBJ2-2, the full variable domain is ETGVTQSPTHLIKTRGQQVTLRCSSQSGHNTVSWYQQALGQGPQFIFQYYREEENGRGNFPPRFSGLQFPNYSSELNVNALELDDSALYLCASSPIQRPGELFFGEGSRLTVL.

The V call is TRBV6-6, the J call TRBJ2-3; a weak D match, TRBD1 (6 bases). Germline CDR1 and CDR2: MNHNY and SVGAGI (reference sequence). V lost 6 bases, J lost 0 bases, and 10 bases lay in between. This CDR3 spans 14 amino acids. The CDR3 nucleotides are TGTGCCAGCAGCAGGGGCTCTAGCACAGATACGCAGTATTTT. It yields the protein CASSRGSSTDTQYF.

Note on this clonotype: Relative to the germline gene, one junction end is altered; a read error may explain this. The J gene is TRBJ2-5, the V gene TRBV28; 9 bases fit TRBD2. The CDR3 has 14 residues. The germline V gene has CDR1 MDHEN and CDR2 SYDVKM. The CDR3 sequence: CASRWGTSLETQCF. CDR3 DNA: TGTGCCAGCAGGTGGGGGACTAGCTTGGAGACCCAGTGCTTC. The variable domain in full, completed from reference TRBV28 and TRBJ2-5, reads DVKVTQSSRYLVKRTGEKVFLECVQDMDHENMFWYRQDPGLGLRLIYFSYDVKMKEKGDIPEGYSVSREKKERFSLILESASTNQTSMYLCASRWGTSLETQCFGPGTRLLVL.

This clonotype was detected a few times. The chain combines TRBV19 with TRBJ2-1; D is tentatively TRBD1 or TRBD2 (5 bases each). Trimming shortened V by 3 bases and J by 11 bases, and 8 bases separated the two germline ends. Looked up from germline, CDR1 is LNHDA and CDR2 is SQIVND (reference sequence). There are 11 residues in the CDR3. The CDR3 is CASSIRGQQFF. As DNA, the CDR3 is TGTGCCAGTAGTATTAGGGGACAGCAGTTCTTC.

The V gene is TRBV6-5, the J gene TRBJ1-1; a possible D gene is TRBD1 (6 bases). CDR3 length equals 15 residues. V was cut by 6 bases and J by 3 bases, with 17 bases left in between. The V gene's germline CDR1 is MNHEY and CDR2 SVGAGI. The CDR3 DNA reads TGTGCCAGCAGGTACATTTACAGGGTGGACACTGAAGCTTTCTTT. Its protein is CASRYIYRVDTEAFF.

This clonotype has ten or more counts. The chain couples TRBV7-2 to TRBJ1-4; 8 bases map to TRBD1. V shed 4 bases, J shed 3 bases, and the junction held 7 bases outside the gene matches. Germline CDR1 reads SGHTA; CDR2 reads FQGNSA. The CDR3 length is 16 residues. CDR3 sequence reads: CASSYQGATSNEKLFF. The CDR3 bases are TGTGCCAGCAGCTACCAGGGGGCGACCTCTAATGAAAAACTGTTTTTT.

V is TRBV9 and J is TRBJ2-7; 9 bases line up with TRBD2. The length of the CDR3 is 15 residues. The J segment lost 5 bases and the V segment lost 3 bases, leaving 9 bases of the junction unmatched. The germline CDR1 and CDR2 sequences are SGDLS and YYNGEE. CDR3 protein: CASSGRSGSIDEQYF. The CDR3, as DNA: TGTGCCAGCAGCGGCCGTAGCGGGAGCATTGACGAGCAGTACTTC.

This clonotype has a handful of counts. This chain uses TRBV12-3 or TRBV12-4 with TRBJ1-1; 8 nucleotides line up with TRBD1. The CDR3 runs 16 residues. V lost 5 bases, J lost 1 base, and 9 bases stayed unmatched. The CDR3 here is CASSGLYGQGNTEAFF. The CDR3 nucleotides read TGTGCCAGCAGTGGGCTATACGGACAGGGGAACACTGAAGCTTTCTTT.

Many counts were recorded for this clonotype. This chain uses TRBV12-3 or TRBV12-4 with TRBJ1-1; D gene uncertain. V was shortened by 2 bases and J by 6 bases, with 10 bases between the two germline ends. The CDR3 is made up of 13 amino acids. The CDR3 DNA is TGTGCCAGCAGTTTAACGGCCGGGGCTGAAGCTTTCTTT. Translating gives CASSLTAGAEAFF.

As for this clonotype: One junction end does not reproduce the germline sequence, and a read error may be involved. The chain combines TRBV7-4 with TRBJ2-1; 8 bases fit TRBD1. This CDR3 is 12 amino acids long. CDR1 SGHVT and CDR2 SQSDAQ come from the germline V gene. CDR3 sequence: CASSSGDRFMVF. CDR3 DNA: TGTGCCAGCAGCTCGGGGGACAGGTTCATGGTCTTC.

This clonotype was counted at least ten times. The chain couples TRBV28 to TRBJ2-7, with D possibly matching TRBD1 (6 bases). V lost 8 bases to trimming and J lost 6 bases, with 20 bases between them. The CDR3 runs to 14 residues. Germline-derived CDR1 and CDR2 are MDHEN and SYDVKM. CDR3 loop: CASSSVGGAGEQYF. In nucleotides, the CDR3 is TGTGCCAGCTCAAGTGTTGGGGGCGCGGGCGAGCAGTACTTC.

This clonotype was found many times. CDR3 DNA: TGTGCCAGCAGGGCACGACTAGACTACAATGAGCAGTTCTTC. This codes for CASRARLDYNEQFF. The rearrangement uses TRBV7-2 and TRBJ2-1; a possible D gene is TRBD2 (6 bases). The CDR3 runs to 14 residues. Trimming took off 6 bases at V and 3 bases at J, with 12 bases between the two ends. CDR1 is SGHTA, CDR2 FQGNSA, per germline.

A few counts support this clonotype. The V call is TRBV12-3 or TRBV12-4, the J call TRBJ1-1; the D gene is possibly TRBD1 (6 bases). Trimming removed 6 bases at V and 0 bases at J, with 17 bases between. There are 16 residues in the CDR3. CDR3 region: CASRAGVPPMNTEAFF. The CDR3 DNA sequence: TGTGCCAGCAGGGCAGGGGTCCCACCGATGAACACTGAAGCTTTCTTT.

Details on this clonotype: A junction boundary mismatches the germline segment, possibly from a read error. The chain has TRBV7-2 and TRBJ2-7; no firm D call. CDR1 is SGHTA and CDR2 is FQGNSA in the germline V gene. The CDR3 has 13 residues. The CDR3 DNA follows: TGTGCCAGCAACTTAGAGAGCTGGGCCGAGCAGTACTTC. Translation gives CASNLESWAEQYF.

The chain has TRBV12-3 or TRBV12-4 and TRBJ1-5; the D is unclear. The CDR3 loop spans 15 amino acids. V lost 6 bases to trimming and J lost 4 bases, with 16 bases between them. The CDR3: CASSPRGDGNQPQHF. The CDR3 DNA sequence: TGTGCCAGCAGCCCACGGGGTGATGGAAATCAGCCCCAGCATTTT.

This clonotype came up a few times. For the CDR3, the DNA is TGTGCCAGCAGTTCTAGTTCCCCCCCAGATACGCAGTATTTT. It encodes CASSSSSPPDTQYF. The V gene is TRBV12-3 or TRBV12-4, the J gene TRBJ2-3, with no clear D. The CDR3 length is 14 residues. V dropped 4 bases and J dropped 4 bases, with 12 bases sitting between them.

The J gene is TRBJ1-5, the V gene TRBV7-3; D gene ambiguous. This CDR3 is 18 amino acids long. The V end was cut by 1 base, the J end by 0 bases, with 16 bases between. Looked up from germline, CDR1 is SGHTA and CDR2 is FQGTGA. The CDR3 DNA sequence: TGTGCCAGCAGCTTAAAAGGGAACCGACATTATAGCAATCAGCCCCAGCATTTT. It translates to CASSLKGNRHYSNQPQHF.

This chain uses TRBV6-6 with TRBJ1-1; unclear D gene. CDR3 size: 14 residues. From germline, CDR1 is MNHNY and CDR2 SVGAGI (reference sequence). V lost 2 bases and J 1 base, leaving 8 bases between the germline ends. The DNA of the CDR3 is TGTGCCAGCAGTTACCATACAGCGAACACTGAAGCTTTCTTT. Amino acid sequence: CASSYHTANTEAFF.

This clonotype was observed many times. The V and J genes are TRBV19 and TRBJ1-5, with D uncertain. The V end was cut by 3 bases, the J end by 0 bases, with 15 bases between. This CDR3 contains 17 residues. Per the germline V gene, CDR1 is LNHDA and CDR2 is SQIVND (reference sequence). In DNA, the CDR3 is TGTGCCAGTAGTATTGACCTCCGGGCATATAGCAATCAGCCCCAGCATTTT. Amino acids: CASSIDLRAYSNQPQHF.

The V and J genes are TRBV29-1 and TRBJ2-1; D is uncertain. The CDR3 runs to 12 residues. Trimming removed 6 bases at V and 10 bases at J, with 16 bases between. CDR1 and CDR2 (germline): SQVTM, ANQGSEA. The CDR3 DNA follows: TGCAGCGTCGCCCCACGGACCCTAGAGCAGTTCTTC. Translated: CSVAPRTLEQFF.

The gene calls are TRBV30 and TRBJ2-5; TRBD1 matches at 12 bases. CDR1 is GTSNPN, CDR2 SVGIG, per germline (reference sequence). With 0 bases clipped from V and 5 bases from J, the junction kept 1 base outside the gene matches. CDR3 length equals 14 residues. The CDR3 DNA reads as TGTGCCTGGAGTGTGGGGACAGGGGGCGAGACCCAGTACTTC. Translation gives CAWSVGTGGETQYF.

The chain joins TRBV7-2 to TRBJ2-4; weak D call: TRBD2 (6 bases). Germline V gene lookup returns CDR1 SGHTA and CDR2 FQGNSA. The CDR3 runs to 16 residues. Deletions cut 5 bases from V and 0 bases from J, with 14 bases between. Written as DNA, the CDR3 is TGTGCCAGCAGCCCGGGACGGGGGTTAGCCAAAAACATTCAGTACTTC. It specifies CASSPGRGLAKNIQYF.

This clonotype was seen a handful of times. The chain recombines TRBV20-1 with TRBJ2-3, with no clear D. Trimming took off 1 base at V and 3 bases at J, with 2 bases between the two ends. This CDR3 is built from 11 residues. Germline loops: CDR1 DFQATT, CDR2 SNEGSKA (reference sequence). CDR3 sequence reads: CSARGTDTQYF. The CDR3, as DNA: TGCAGTGCTAGAGGTACAGATACGCAGTATTTT.

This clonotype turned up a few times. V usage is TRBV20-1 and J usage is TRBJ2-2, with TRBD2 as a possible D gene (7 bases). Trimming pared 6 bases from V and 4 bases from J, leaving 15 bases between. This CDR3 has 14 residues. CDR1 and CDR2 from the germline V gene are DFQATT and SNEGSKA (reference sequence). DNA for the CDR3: TGCAGTGCCAGACAGGCGGGGGTCACCGGGGAGCTGTTTTTT. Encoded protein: CSARQAGVTGELFF.

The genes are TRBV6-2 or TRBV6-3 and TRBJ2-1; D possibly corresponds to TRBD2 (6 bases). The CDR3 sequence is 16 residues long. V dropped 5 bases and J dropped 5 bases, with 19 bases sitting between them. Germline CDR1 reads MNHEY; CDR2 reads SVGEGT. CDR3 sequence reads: CASSTRTNPPHNEQFF. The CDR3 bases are TGTGCCAGCAGTACACGGACTAACCCCCCCCACAATGAGCAGTTCTTC.

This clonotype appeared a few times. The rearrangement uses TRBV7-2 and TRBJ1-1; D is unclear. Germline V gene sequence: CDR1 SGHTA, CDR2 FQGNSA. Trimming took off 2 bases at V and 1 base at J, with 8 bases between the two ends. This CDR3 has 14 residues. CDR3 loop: CASSLKGGNTEAFF. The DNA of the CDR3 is TGTGCCAGCAGCTTAAAGGGTGGGAACACTGAAGCTTTCTTT.

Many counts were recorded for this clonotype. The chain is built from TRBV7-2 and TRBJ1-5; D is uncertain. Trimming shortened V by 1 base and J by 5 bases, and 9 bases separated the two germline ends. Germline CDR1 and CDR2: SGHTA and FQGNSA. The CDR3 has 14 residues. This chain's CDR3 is CASSLVREDQPQHF. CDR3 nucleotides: TGTGCCAGCAGCTTAGTTCGGGAGGATCAGCCCCAGCATTTT. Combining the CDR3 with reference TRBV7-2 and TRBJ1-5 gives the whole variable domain GAGVSQSPSNKVTEKGKDVELRCDPISGHTALYWYRQSLGQGLEFLIYFQGNSAPDKSGLPSDRFSAERTGGSVSTLTIQRTQQEDSAVYLCASSLVREDQPQHFGDGTRLSIL.

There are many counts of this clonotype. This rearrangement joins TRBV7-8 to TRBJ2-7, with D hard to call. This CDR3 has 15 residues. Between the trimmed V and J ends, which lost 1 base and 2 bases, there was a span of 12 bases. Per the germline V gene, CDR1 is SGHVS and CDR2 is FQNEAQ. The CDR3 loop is CASSLVSATPYEQYF. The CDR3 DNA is TGTGCCAGCAGCTTAGTTTCAGCTACGCCCTACGAGCAGTACTTC.

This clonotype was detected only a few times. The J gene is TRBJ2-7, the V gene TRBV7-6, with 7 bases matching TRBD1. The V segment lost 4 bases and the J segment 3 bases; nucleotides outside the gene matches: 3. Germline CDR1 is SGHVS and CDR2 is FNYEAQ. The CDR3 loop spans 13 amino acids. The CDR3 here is CASSSYRGYEQYF. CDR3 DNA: TGTGCCAGCAGCTCATACAGGGGCTACGAGCAGTACTTC.

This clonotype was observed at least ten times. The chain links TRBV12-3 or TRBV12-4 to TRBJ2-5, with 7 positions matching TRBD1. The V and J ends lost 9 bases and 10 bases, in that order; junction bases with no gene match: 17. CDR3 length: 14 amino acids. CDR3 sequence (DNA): TGTGCCAGTAGGGTAACAGGGGCCCCAAGAGACCAGTACTTC. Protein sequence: CASRVTGAPRDQYF.

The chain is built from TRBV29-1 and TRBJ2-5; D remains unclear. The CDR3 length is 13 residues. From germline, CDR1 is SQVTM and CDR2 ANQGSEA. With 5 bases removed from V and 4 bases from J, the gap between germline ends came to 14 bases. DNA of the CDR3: TGCAGCGTTCGATACTCGTCCCCAGAGACCCAGTACTTC. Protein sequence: CSVRYSSPETQYF.